This T cell receptor beta chain is from a study of metastatic and nonmetastatic thyroid tumors. Study-level information: Across blood and tumor or nodule tissue, repertoires from malignant and benign thyroid patients were compared with one another. Study results and limitations: The study reportedly found significantly higher TCR beta diversity in malignant thyroid tumors than benign nodules, in blood and tumor.

Patients had received no treatment of any kind before thyroid surgery. Authors' methods: Clinicopathological groups supplied CDR3 differences that were used to build a distant-metastasis classifier for papillary thyroid cancer. TCRdb reprocessed the PCR reads via MiXCR. TCRdb, not the authors, supplied the V and J calls. The sample shows 53,000 or so clones, 20% to 25% of them seen only once. The CDR3 covers 12 residues. Germline V gene lookup returns CDR1 SGHTA and CDR2 FQGNSA. V was pared by 1 base and J by 6 bases, with 7 bases between. This clone has ten or more counts. Its specificity is unknown. The same CDR3 can be traced to other DNA sequences in this sample.

The sequence was obtained from a female donor with papillary thyroid cancer or a benign thyroid nodule (not recorded which). Some clones in this sample may be carry-over from other donors' samples. The sample consisted of blood. V and J are TRBV7-2 and TRBJ2-7; D is uncertain. The DNA of the CDR3 is TGTGCCAGCAGCTTAGGTCCTTTCGAGCAGTACTTC. Translation: CASSLGPFEQYF.